This TCR beta chain was sequenced during a study of CD8+ T cells in alopecia areata (dated by TCRdb to between 2017 and 2018). For the study in its entirety: Treated patients were enrolled in an open-label pilot trial of oral tofacitinib, 5 to 10 mg twice daily, for moderate-to-severe alopecia areata. immunoSEQ multiplex PCR using 35 Vbeta forward primers and 13 Jbeta reverse primers was used to amplify TCRbeta CDR3 regions. In both human patients and the C3H/HeJ mouse model, the study applied high-throughput TCRbeta sequencing to look at T cell clonal expansion in alopecia areata. Scalp clonality was compared across normal scalp (n=4), patchy alopecia areata scalp (n=8), and alopecia totalis/universalis scalp (n=8). Biopsies were taken from tofacitinib-treated patients at baseline and again at 4 and 24 weeks into treatment, and several of those patients also had a later scalp biopsy. The RNA source kit depended on sample type: the PAXgene miRNA kit for fixed scalp, the miRNeasy kit for PBMCs, and the RNeasy kit for mouse skin. In humans, TCRbeta sequencing was performed on scalp tissue and on sorted CD4+ and CD8+ peripheral blood T cells from healthy controls and from patients with patchy or totalis/universalis alopecia areata. Patients stayed on tofacitinib for 6 to 18 months and then had 6 months of follow-up off drug so that delayed response and recurrence could be assessed.

The library was obtained by the immunoSEQ multiplex PCR assay. For TCR sequencing, RNA was extracted from every sample and reverse transcribed into cDNA to serve as template. SuperScript III was used for first-strand cDNA synthesis, primed with a 2:1 mix of oligo-dT and random hexamers. Amplification bias was assessed with a synthetic immune receptor repertoire, and residual bias was removed computationally. In the source study's methods: Raw reads were preprocessed to remove errors, and CDR3 was defined by IMGT conventions from the conserved cysteine to phenylalanine. Clonality was computed by normalizing Shannon entropy by log2 of the number of productive unique TCRs and subtracting the result from 1. Whether each scalp clone was CD4 or CD8 was inferred by checking scalp TCRbeta sequences against the CD4 and CD8 repertoires from sorted blood. Imported from immuneACCESS, the table was reduced by TCRdb to in-frame sequences with V and J called. These copies leave out some clones; in studies compared against another copy, an unresolved V gene accounts for under half, and the cause of the remainder is not known. That table gives V, J and clone size, and the DNA gave D and trimming. The table for this sample lists 140,000 to 150,000 clones; roughly 50% of them were counted only once. Of the sample, 5% to 7.5% is held by the ten largest clones.

Interpreted using the paper, the time point label stands for: baseline before oral tofacitinib. Lesional scalp punch biopsies and peripheral blood were collected from alopecia areata patients. PBMCs were isolated by density centrifugation and stained for CD3, CD4 and CD8, and CD4+ and CD8+ T cells were sorted on a FACSAria. Broader findings and caveats from the paper: Compared with normal scalp, lesional scalp had higher clonality and more expanded CD8+ clones, particularly in alopecia totalis/universalis, a pattern that suggests antigenic drive. Unlike mouse skin, which is dominated by gammadelta T cells, normal human skin has resident alphabeta T cells that are also sequenced, and this complicates analysis of the scalp TCR repertoire. TCR sequences shared between patients were less clear than in mice, possibly partly because of HLA diversity in the patient population.

Taken from the germline V gene, the CDR1 and CDR2 loops are SNHLY and FYNNEI. Between the V and J ends, shortened by 7 bases and 6 bases respectively, the junction contains 11 bases. From the cysteine through the phenylalanine, the CDR3 covers 12 amino acids. This entry keeps only the CDR3 DNA: 36 bases, framed from base 1. A remark on this clone: What this receptor recognizes is not known. The record has no base qualities; no much larger clone is one base away.

Sequencing was performed on CD4+ T cells sorted from blood, taken at week 0. This receptor was identified in a human donor with alopecia areata. The chain joins TRBV2 to TRBJ2-3; the D region is possibly TRBD1 or TRBD2, each matching across 5 bases. The CDR3 is CASMFGTDTQYF. The bases read TGTGCCAGCATGTTCGGGACGGATACGCAGTATTTT.